This is a list of T cell receptor beta chains from one sample in a study of control samples from healthy donors and cancer patients. Clones were sequenced by immunoSEQ multiplex PCR, and TCRdb holds only the in-frame ones, with some missing. The sample lists under 200,000 clones, roughly 92% occurring once. Sequencing was performed on blood. The receptors derive from a woman in her twenties or thirties in good health. The CDR3 runs from the conserved cysteine through the conserved F or W. The order of the fields is clone size, J gene, D gene, CDR3 length, V gene, CDR3 protein, CDR3 DNA. The D gene is left open where the match is weak. Clone size is shown for a subset of rows, as once, few, many or a class of expanded clone.

.,TRBJ2-1,.,15,TRBV4-2,CASSQATGTYNEQFF,TGTGCCAGCAGCCAAGCGACAGGAACCTACAATGAGCAGTTCTTC
.,TRBJ1-1,.,14,TRBV19,CASSIDLWSTEAFF,TGTGCCAGTAGTATAGACCTCTGGAGTACTGAAGCTTTCTTT
.,TRBJ2-3,TRBD2,18,TRBV6-6,CASSQNSGLAERGDTQYF,TGTGCCAGCAGTCAAAACTCGGGACTAGCGGAGAGGGGAGATACGCAGTATTTT
.,TRBJ2-6,.,14,TRBV28,CASSLGDGANVLTF,TGTGCCAGCAGTTTGGGGGATGGGGCCAACGTCCTGACTTTC
.,TRBJ2-1,.,14,TRBV2,CASSDWTDPYTQFF,TGTGCCAGCAGTGACTGGACAGACCCATATACGCAATTCTTC
.,TRBJ1-4,.,15,TRBV4-1,CASSQPRQANEKLFF,TGCGCCAGCAGCCAACCAAGACAGGCTAATGAAAAACTGTTTTTT
.,TRBJ1-6,.,16,TRBV28,CASSYPIQGENSPLHF,TGTGCCAGCAGTTACCCGATACAGGGAGAGAATTCACCCCTCCACTTT
once,TRBJ2-7,.,17,TRBV28,CASSLGRQDGNSKEQYF,TGTGCCAGCAGTTTGGGGCGGCAAGATGGAAACTCTAAGGAGCAGTACTTC
.,TRBJ1-5,.,14,TRBV6-2/TRBV6-3,CASSFTGTPQPQHF,TGTGCCAGCAGTTTTACAGGGACCCCTCAGCCCCAGCATTTT
.,TRBJ2-3,TRBD2,15,TRBV6-5,CASSGTSGATDTQYF,TGTGCCAGCAGCGGGACTAGCGGGGCCACAGATACGCAGTATTTT
.,TRBJ2-7,.,13,TRBV5-4,CASSFDPPYEQYF,TGTGCCAGCAGCTTCGATCCGCCATACGAGCAGTACTTC
.,TRBJ2-7,.,14,TRBV6-1,CASSEGFGSYEQYF,TGTGCCAGCAGTGAAGGTTTCGGCTCCTACGAGCAGTACTTC
.,TRBJ2-3,TRBD1,13,TRBV28,CASSEGATDTQYF,TGTGCCAGCAGTGAGGGGGCGACAGATACGCAGTATTTT
.,TRBJ2-2,TRBD2,14,TRBV7-2,CASTGGPDTGELFF,TGTGCCTCGACGGGAGGGCCAGACACCGGGGAGCTGTTTTTT
.,TRBJ2-7,TRBD2,15,TRBV7-9,CASSATSTLTYEQYF,TGTGCCAGCAGCGCGACTAGCACACTGACCTACGAGCAGTACTTC
.,TRBJ2-2,.,15,TRBV13,CASSLAGVGTGELFF,TGTGCCAGCAGCTTAGCGGGAGTCGGGACCGGGGAGCTGTTTTTT
.,TRBJ2-3,.,17,TRBV10-3,CAIQPSDKAPLTDTQYF,TGTGCCATCCAACCGTCGGACAAGGCGCCCTTAACAGATACGCAGTATTTT